This TCR beta chain was obtained from a study of blood T cell repertoires in COVID-19 (dated by TCRdb to 2018 to 2021). About the investigation overall: The collaborator samples originated in the United States, Italy and Spain and spanned the acute and convalescent phases of COVID-19. Deeply sampled blood TCRbeta repertoires from subjects exposed to, actively infected with, or recovered from COVID-19 were included in the dataset. The samples were drawn from two sources: the first 160 participants of the ongoing ImmuneRACE study, and 1,000 to 1,500 subjects contributed by 6 global collaborators. Sample metadata almost always included a de-identified subject ID, COVID-19 status, age in years and sex. The repertoires were released in a freely available public database intended as a resource for research on the immune response to SARS-CoV-2. HLA class I and class II types, where available, came from metadata supplied by the sample provider rather than from assay-based typing. The prospective study material was composed of cDNA or gDNA derived from T cells, B-cell-depleted T cells, or PBMCs. General study outcomes and caveats: The amount of clinical and demographic metadata varied by source and participant and was provided uncurated.

A remark on this clone: The antigen it binds to is not known. No much larger clonotype is one base removed from it; base qualities were not supplied.

At the junction V is shortened by 3 bases and J by 8 bases, with 7 bases in between. Reading the germline V gene gives CDR1 SGHVS and CDR2 FQNEAQ. The CDR3 numbers 12 residues from cysteine through phenylalanine. Just CDR3 DNA is preserved here, 36 bases in frame from base 1. Whole blood was collected in K2EDTA tubes by collaborating institutions according to the institutions' own protocols. For TCRbeta analysis, collaborator samples were shipped as frozen whole blood, as isolated PBMCs, or as DNA extracted from either sample type. TCRbeta CDR3 regions were amplified from genomic DNA by means of the immunoSEQ Assay, a bias-controlled multiplex PCR. As for the authors' bioinformatics: The number of nucleated cells in each sample was estimated by amplification of reference gene primers within the assay. Sequence reads were collapsed and filtered to measure the absolute abundance of every unique TCRbeta CDR3 rearrangement. Productive Simpson clonality was computed per sample as the square root of Simpson's diversity index over productive rearrangements. TCRdb holds this immuneACCESS table with in-frame rearrangements only. Some clones are missing; in checked studies, unresolved V genes explain under half, and the rest has no known cause. The V and J calls and the clone size are those of that table, but D and trimming were determined from the DNA. For this sample there are 65,000 to 95,000 clones; approximately 80% appear just once. About 20% of the sample lies in the top ten.

The sample comprised peripheral blood. The TCR was taken from a woman in her 50s with acute or convalescent COVID-19. The rearrangement joined TRBV7-8 to TRBJ1-4; no D gene call is confident. The base sequence is TGTGCCAGCAGCTTGGGAGAAGAAAAACTGTTTTTT. This sequence encodes CASSLGEEKLFF.